These T cell receptor beta chains were read from a single sample in a study of OX40 agonist ivuxolimab in advanced cancers. Data came from immunoSEQ multiplex PCR; TCRdb stores just in-frame clones and leaves some out. This table holds more than 45,000 clones, 92% found once. The sample was CD4+ or CD8+ T cells sorted from blood, taken in a trial of the OX40 agonist ivuxolimab. These receptors were collected from an adult with an advanced solid tumor such as melanoma, head and neck, liver or kidney cancer. CDR3s leave out the opening cysteine and the closing phenylalanine or tryptophan. The order of the fields is clone size, V gene, J gene, CDR3 protein. Size is omitted from some rows. Given values are once, few, many or a class for expanded clones.

abundance: -; v_gene: TRBV6-6; j_gene: TRBJ2-7; CDR3aa: ASFDGPGYEQY
abundance: once; v_gene: TRBV7-9; j_gene: TRBJ1-1; CDR3aa: ASGSGLAPEAF
abundance: -; v_gene: TRBV6-6; j_gene: TRBJ1-5; CDR3aa: ASSSLWGSSQPQH
abundance: -; v_gene: TRBV28; j_gene: TRBJ2-1; CDR3aa: ASRTPLLSGTYNEQF
abundance: -; v_gene: TRBV4-1; j_gene: TRBJ2-1; CDR3aa: ASSQNPSRGHNEQF
abundance: -; v_gene: TRBV27; j_gene: TRBJ2-3; CDR3aa: ASSLRGAALDTQY
abundance: -; v_gene: TRBV11-2; j_gene: TRBJ2-5; CDR3aa: ASSTGQSQETQY
abundance: -; v_gene: TRBV4-2; j_gene: TRBJ1-6; CDR3aa: ASSQDREGISPLH
abundance: once; v_gene: TRBV18; j_gene: TRBJ2-1; CDR3aa: ASSPPKGTFYNEQF
abundance: -; v_gene: TRBV6-5; j_gene: TRBJ1-1; CDR3aa: ASSLRGDEAF
abundance: -; v_gene: TRBV15; j_gene: TRBJ2-3; CDR3aa: ATSRGSFTDTQY
abundance: once; v_gene: TRBV6-6; j_gene: TRBJ2-3; CDR3aa: ASSPGGSQDTQY
abundance: -; v_gene: TRBV5-5; j_gene: TRBJ2-3; CDR3aa: ASSDDGGDTQY
abundance: once; v_gene: TRBV25-1; j_gene: TRBJ1-2; CDR3aa: ASSDDWTARLGYT
abundance: -; v_gene: TRBV6-5; j_gene: TRBJ1-1; CDR3aa: ASSNGQLEAF
abundance: -; v_gene: TRBV7-9; j_gene: TRBJ1-2; CDR3aa: ASSLMPEDHRPRYGYT
abundance: -; v_gene: TRBV19; j_gene: TRBJ1-5; CDR3aa: ASNSPWTGTGPQH
abundance: once; v_gene: TRBV9; j_gene: TRBJ1-2; CDR3aa: ASSARDREGYGYT
abundance: -; v_gene: TRBV9; j_gene: TRBJ1-2; CDR3aa: ASSVTGTGNYGYT
abundance: -; v_gene: TRBV5-4; j_gene: TRBJ1-2; CDR3aa: ASSLTGGADGYT
abundance: -; v_gene: TRBV19; j_gene: TRBJ2-7; CDR3aa: ASSIGGYGYEQY
abundance: -; v_gene: TRBV7-9; j_gene: TRBJ1-1; CDR3aa: ASSSTYRAMNTEAF
abundance: few; v_gene: TRBV6-1; j_gene: TRBJ1-2; CDR3aa: ASNSGQGNYGYT
abundance: -; v_gene: TRBV27; j_gene: TRBJ2-3; CDR3aa: ASSLRGGYDTQY
abundance: -; v_gene: TRBV4-1; j_gene: TRBJ1-4; CDR3aa: ASSPEGQGGEKLF
abundance: -; v_gene: TRBV6-1; j_gene: TRBJ1-2; CDR3aa: ASSESWTGNYGYT
abundance: -; v_gene: TRBV12-5; j_gene: TRBJ1-4; CDR3aa: ASGLSGSLWPKLF
abundance: -; v_gene: TRBV19; j_gene: TRBJ2-7; CDR3aa: ASSRTVTAYEQY
abundance: -; v_gene: TRBV9; j_gene: TRBJ2-5; CDR3aa: ASSVGGGAKETQY
abundance: -; v_gene: TRBV4-2; j_gene: TRBJ2-2; CDR3aa: ASSHTQSSDLGNTGELF
abundance: -; v_gene: TRBV2; j_gene: TRBJ1-5; CDR3aa: ASSEGQGYQPQH
abundance: -; v_gene: TRBV7-9; j_gene: TRBJ2-3; CDR3aa: ASKTTASADTQY
abundance: -; v_gene: TRBV6-5; j_gene: TRBJ1-1; CDR3aa: ASSWRDQTEAF
abundance: -; v_gene: TRBV6-1; j_gene: TRBJ1-2; CDR3aa: ASSEYRVGYGYT
abundance: -; v_gene: TRBV29-1; j_gene: TRBJ1-1; CDR3aa: SVEDWAGNTEAF
abundance: -; v_gene: TRBV19; j_gene: TRBJ1-5; CDR3aa: ASSRTGDGNQPQH
abundance: medium-sized; v_gene: TRBV6-1; j_gene: TRBJ2-3; CDR3aa: ASSGTAGGPDTQY
abundance: -; v_gene: TRBV27; j_gene: TRBJ1-6; CDR3aa: ASSLSLPGQPWSPLH
abundance: -; v_gene: TRBV27; j_gene: TRBJ2-3; CDR3aa: ASSSMPQGVYTQY